This T cell receptor (beta chain) was captured by sequencing in a study of shared clonotypes between healthy human individuals. Study as a whole: With ages of 18 to 49, the donors were a couple of women and a few men. The study's findings and limits: The four-donor shared clonotypes exceeded non-shared clonotypes in generation probability, with non-shared ones scoring lower.

CDR1 is SGHRS, CDR2 YFSETQ, per germline. The CDR3 runs to 15 residues. V was clipped by 4 bases and J by 4 bases, with 17 bases between them. Every subset's genomic DNA went evenly onto several immunoSEQ plates. Using about 220 ng DNA, around 30,000 T cell genomes, the sorted-subset replicate PCRs were run. Profiling relied on immunoSEQ multiplex PCR, and the TCRdb table lists in-frame clones only, not all of them. The sample contains around 990,000 clones, 77% of which appear only once. In the case of this clone: Its target is unknown.

The sample comprised memory CD4+ T cells from PBMCs. Subset specified: CD45RA-negative fraction. This sequence joins TRBV5-1 and TRBJ2-5; D is undetermined. The clonotype originates from a man aged 18-30 years in good health. Some clones in this sample may be carry-over from other donors' samples. The CDR3 bases are TGCGCCAGCAGCACGACCCCCCAAGTAGGAGAGACCCAGTACTTC. Translating gives CASSTTPQVGETQYF.